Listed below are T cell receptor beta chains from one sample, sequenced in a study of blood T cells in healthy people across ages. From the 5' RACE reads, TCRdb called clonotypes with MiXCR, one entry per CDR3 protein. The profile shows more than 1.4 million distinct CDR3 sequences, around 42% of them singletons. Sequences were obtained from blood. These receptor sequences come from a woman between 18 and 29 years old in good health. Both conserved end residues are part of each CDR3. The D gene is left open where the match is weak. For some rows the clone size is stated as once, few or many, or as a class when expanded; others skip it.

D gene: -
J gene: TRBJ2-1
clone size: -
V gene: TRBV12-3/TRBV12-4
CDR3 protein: CASSSKWGGAGDEQFF
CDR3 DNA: TGTGCCAGCAGTTCTAAGTGGGGCGGGGCAGGGGATGAGCAGTTCTTC

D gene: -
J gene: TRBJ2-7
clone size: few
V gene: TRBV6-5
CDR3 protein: CASSYKYSQRTYEQYF
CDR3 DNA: TGTGCCAGCAGTTACAAGTACAGCCAAAGGACCTACGAGCAGTACTTC

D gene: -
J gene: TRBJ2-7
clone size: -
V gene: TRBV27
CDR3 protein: CASSRRMGLYEQYF
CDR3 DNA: TGTGCCAGCAGCCGTCGTATGGGCTTATACGAGCAGTACTTC

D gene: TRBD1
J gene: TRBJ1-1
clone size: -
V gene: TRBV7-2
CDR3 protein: CASSEQTSGQLNTEAFF
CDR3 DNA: TGTGCCAGCAGCGAGCAAACCTCGGGACAGCTGAACACTGAAGCTTTCTTT

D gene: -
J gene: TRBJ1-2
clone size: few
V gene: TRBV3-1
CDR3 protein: CASSQGRLYGYTF
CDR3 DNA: TGTGCCAGCAGCCAAGGCAGACTCTATGGCTACACCTTC

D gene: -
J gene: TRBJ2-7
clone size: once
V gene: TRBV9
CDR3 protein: CASSVDGSEQYF
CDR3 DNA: TGTGCCAGCAGCGTAGACGGGTCCGAGCAGTACTTC

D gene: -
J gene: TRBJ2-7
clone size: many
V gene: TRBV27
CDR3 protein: CASSLTGVPYEQYF
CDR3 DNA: TGTGCCAGCAGTTTAACCGGGGTTCCATACGAGCAGTACTTC

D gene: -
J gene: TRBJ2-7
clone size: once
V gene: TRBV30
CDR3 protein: CAWGLSALGYEQYF
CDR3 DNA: TGTGCCTGGGGGCTTTCGGCCCTAGGGTACGAGCAGTACTTC

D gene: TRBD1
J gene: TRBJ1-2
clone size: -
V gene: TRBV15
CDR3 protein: CATSREPTGGDYGYTF
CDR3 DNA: TGTGCCACCAGCAGAGAACCGACAGGGGGGGACTATGGCTACACCTTC

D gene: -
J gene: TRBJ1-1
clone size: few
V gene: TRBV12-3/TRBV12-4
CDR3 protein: CASSLVGALGAFF
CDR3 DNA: TGTGCCAGCAGTTTAGTGGGGGCCCTGGGTGCTTTCTTT

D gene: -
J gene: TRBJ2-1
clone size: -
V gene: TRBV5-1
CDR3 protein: CASSYLWAEEQFF
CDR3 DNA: TGCGCCAGCAGCTACCTATGGGCGGAGGAGCAGTTCTTC

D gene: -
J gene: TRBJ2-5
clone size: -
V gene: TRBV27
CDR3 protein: CASSGGPGETQYF
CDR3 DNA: TGTGCCAGCTCGGGCGGCCCCGGGGAGACCCAGTACTTC

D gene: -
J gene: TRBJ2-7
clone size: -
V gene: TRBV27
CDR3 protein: CASRQGGLEQYF
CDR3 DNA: TGTGCCAGCAGGCAAGGGGGGCTCGAGCAGTACTTC

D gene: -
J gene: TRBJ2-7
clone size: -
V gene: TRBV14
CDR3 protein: CASSQEAGTYGRLGAYF
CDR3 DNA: TGTGCCAGCAGCCAAGAAGCAGGGACCTATGGGAGATTGGGCGCGTACTTC

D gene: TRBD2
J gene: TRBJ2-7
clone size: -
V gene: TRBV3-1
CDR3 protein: CASSPKLAAPAYEQYF
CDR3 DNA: TGTGCCAGCAGCCCGAAACTAGCGGCCCCCGCCTACGAGCAGTACTTC

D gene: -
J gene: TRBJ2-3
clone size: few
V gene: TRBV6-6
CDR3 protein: CASSPEGLQMDTQYF
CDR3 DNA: TGTGCCAGCAGCCCCGAGGGACTCCAGATGGATACGCAGTATTTT

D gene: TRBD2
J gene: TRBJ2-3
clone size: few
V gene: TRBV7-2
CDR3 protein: CASSRRTSGDTQYF
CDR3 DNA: TGTGCCAGCAGCCGTCGGACTAGCGGAGATACGCAGTATTTT

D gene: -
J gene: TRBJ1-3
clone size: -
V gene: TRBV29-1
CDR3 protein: CSTGGGFGNTIYF
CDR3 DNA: TGCAGCACCGGGGGCGGTTTTGGAAACACCATATATTTT

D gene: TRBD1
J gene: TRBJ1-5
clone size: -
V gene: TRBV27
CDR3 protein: CASSSDRAGQPQHF
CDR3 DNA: TGTGCCAGCAGTTCGGACAGGGCAGGTCAGCCCCAGCATTTT

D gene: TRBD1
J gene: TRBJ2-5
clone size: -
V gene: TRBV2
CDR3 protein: CASSADRVGVETQYF
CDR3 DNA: TGTGCCAGCAGTGCTGACAGGGTTGGGGTCGAGACCCAGTACTTC

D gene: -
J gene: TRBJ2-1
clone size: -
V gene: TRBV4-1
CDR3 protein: CASSQKGWGDGYNEQFF
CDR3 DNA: TGCGCCAGCAGCCAAAAAGGTTGGGGGGATGGCTACAATGAGCAGTTCTTC

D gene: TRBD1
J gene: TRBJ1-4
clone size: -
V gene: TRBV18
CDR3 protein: CASSQEDRGEKLFF
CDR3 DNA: TGTGCCAGCTCACAGGAGGACAGGGGTGAAAAACTGTTTTTT

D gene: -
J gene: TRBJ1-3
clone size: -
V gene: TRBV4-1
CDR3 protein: CASSQDRPGNTIYF
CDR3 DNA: TGCGCCAGCAGCCAAGATCGGCCTGGAAACACCATATATTTT

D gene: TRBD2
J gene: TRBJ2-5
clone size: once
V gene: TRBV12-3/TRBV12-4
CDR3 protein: CASSLPGGLGENEQYF
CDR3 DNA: TGTGCCAGCAGTTTACCAGGCGGACTAGGGGAAAATGAGCAGTACTTC

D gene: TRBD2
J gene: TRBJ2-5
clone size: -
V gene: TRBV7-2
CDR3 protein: CASSLNLAGARETQYF
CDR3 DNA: TGTGCCAGCAGCTTAAACCTAGCGGGAGCAAGAGAGACCCAGTACTTC

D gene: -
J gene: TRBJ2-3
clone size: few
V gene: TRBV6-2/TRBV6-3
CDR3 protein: CASSYEVDTQYF
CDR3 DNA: TGTGCCAGCAGTTATGAAGTAGATACGCAGTATTTT

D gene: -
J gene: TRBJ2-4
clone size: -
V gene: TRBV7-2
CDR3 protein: CASTNGLAKNIQYF
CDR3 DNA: TGTGCCAGCACCAACGGACTAGCCAAAAACATTCAGTACTTC

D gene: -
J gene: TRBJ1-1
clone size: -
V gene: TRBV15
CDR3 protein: CATSRDLRGVNTEAFF
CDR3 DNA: TGTGCCACCAGCAGAGATCTAAGGGGAGTGAACACTGAAGCTTTCTTT

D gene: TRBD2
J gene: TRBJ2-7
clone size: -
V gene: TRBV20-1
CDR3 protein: CSARDRVTSGRASYNEQYF
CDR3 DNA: TGCAGTGCTAGAGATCGGGTAACGAGCGGGAGGGCCTCCTACAATGAGCAGTACTTC

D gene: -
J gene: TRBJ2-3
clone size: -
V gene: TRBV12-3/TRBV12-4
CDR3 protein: CASTPGPSSGDTQYF
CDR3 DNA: TGTGCCAGCACTCCGGGACCTAGTTCGGGCGATACGCAGTATTTT

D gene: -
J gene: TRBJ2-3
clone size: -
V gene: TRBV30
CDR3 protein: CAWSGPLDTQYF
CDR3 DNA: TGTGCCTGGAGCGGACCGTTAGATACGCAGTATTTT

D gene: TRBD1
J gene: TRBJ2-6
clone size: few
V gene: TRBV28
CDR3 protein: CASSLGQVWYSSGANVLTF
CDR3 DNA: TGTGCCAGCAGTCTCGGACAGGTTTGGTACTCCTCTGGGGCCAACGTCCTGACTTTC

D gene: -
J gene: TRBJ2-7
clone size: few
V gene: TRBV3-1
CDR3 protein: CASASGTSYEQYF
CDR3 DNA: TGTGCCAGCGCGTCGGGAACCTCCTACGAGCAGTACTTC

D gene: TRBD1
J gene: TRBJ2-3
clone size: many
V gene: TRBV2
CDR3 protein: CASSGTGFTDTQYF
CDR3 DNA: TGTGCCAGCAGCGGGACAGGGTTCACAGATACGCAGTATTTT

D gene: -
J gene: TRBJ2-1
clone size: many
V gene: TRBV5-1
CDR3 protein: CASSLSGVDNEQFF
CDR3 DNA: TGCGCCAGCAGTTTATCAGGGGTAGACAATGAGCAGTTCTTC

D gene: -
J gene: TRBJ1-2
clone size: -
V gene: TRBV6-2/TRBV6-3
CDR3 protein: CASSHSVSGQIYGYTF
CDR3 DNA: TGTGCCAGCAGCCACAGCGTCTCAGGACAGATCTATGGCTACACCTTC

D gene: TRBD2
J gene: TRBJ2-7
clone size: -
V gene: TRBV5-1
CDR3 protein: CASSQNGEREGYEQYF
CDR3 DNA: TGCGCCAGCAGCCAAAACGGGGAGCGGGAAGGCTACGAGCAGTACTTC

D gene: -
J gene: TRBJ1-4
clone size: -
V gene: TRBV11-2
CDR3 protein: CASSLDWRKLFF
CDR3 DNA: TGTGCCAGCAGCTTAGATTGGAGAAAACTGTTTTTT

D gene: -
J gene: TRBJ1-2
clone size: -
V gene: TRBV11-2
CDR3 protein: CASSPPFNGDTPQANYGYTF
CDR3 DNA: TGTGCCAGCAGCCCTCCCTTTAACGGCGACACCCCTCAAGCTAACTATGGCTACACCTTC

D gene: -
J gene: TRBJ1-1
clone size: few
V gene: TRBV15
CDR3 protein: CATSRDKADNTEAFF
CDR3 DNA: TGTGCCACCAGCAGAGATAAGGCGGATAACACTGAAGCTTTCTTT

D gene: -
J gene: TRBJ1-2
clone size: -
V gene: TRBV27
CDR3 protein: CASRRLSVLGGYTF
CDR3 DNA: TGTGCCAGCAGGCGACTCTCAGTCTTGGGCGGCTACACCTTC

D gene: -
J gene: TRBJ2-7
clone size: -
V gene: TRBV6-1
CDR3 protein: CASSEAQGWWSYEQYF
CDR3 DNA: TGTGCCAGCAGTGAAGCGCAGGGGTGGTGGTCCTACGAGCAGTACTTC

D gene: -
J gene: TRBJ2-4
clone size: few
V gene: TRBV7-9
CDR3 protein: CASSLVEGGRTNIQYF
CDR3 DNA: TGTGCCAGCAGCTTAGTGGAGGGGGGCCGAACAAACATTCAGTACTTC

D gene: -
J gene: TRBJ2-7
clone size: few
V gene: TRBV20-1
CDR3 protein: CSASTGKSYEQYF
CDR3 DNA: TGCAGTGCTTCCACAGGGAAATCCTACGAGCAGTACTTC

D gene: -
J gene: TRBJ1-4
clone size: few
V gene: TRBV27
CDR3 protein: CASSPQLAGAEKLFF
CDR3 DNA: TGTGCCAGCAGTCCCCAATTAGCGGGTGCGGAAAAACTGTTTTTT

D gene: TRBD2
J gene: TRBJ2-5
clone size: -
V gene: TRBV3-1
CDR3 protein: CASSPTSGSVETQYF
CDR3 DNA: TGTGCCAGCAGCCCCACTAGCGGGAGTGTGGAGACCCAGTACTTC

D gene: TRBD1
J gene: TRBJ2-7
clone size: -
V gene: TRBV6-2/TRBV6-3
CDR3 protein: CASIPRDRVANEQYF
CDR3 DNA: TGTGCCAGCATTCCCCGGGACAGGGTAGCCAACGAGCAGTACTTC

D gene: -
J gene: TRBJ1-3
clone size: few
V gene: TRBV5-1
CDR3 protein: CASSLDRGNTIYF
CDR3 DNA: TGCGCCAGCAGCTTGGACAGGGGAAACACCATATATTTT

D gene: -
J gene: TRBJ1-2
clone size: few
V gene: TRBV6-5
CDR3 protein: CASSYSWDYGYTF
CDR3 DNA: TGTGCCAGCAGTTACTCCTGGGACTATGGCTACACCTTC

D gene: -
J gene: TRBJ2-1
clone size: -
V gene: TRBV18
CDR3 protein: CASSPGGTDYNEQFF
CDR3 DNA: TGTGCCAGCTCACCAGGCGGGACAGATTACAATGAGCAGTTCTTC

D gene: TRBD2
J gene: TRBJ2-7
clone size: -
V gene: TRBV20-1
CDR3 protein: CSAGASGSYEQYF
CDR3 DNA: TGCAGTGCTGGGGCTAGCGGGAGCTACGAGCAGTACTTC

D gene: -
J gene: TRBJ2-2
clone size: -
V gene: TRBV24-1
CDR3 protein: CATSLGYGELFF
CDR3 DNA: TGTGCCACCAGCCTAGGGTACGGGGAGCTGTTTTTT

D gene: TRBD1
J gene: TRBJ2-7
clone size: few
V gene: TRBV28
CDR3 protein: CASTWTGPYEQYF
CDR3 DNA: TGTGCCAGCACGTGGACAGGACCCTACGAGCAGTACTTC

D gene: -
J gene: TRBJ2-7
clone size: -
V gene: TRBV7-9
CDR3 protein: CASSFSGGKQYF
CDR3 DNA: TGTGCCAGCAGCTTCAGCGGCGGAAAGCAGTACTTC